This T cell receptor beta chain was identified during a study of graft-versus-host responses after intestinal transplantation. Study-level background: Each recipient received anti-thymocyte globulin induction, then tacrolimus and steroids for 2 to 4 years. Whole-study results and caveats: Recipient marrow contained GvH clones, some of which appeared first in ileum or blood. Within the allografts of patients who had graft-donor T cell macrochimerism, graft-versus-host to host-versus-graft clonal ratios were high. Among circulating GvH clones, peak levels were associated with early post-transplant declines in HvG clones.

Clones were sequenced by immunoSEQ multiplex PCR, and TCRdb holds only the in-frame ones, with some missing. This table has approximately 12,000 clones, roughly 80% appearing once. Trimming took off 6 bases at V and 3 bases at J, with 16 bases between the two ends. Germline V gene sequence: CDR1 SNHLY, CDR2 FYNNEI. The CDR3 consists of 15 residues. Turning to this clone: Its antigen is currently unknown.

The rearrangement uses TRBV2 and TRBJ2-3, with no clear D. The specimen was PBMCs, collected around 310 days after intestinal transplant. This sequence originates from a human patient who received an intestinal transplant, so some T cells may come from the graft donor. CDR3 DNA sequence: TGTGCCAGCAGCGCTGAAGCCCTATTAACAGATACGCAGTATTTT. It encodes CASSAEALLTDTQYF.